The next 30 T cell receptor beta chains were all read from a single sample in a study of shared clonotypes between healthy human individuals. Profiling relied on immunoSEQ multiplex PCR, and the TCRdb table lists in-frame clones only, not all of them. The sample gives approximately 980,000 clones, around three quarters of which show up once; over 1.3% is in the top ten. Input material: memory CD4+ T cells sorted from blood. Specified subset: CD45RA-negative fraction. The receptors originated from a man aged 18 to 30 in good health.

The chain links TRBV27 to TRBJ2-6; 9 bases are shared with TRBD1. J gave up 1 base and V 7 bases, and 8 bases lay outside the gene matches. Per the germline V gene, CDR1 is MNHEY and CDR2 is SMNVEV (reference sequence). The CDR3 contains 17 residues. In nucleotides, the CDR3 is TGTGCCAGCAAACCGGGACAGGGTACGTCTGGGGCCAACGTCCTGACTTTC. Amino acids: CASKPGQGTSGANVLTF.

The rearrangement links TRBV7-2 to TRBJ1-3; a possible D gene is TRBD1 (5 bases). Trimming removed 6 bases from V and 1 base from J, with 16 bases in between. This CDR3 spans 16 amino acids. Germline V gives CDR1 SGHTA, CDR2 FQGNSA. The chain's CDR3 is CASSSHAGSSGNTIYF. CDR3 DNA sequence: TGTGCCAGCAGTTCACATGCAGGGTCTTCTGGAAACACCATATATTTT.

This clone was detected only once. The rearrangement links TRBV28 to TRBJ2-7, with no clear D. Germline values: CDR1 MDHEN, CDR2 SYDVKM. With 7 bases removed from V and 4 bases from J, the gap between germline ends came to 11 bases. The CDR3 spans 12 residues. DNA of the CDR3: TGTGCCAGCACCTCCTGGGCGTACGAGCAGTACTTC. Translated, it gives CASTSWAYEQYF.

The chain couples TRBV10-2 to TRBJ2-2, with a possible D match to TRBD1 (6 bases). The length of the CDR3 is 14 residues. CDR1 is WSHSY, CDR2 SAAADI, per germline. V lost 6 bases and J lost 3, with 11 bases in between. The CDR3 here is CASRTGQDTGELFF. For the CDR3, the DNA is TGCGCCAGCAGGACGGGACAAGACACCGGGGAGCTGTTTTTT.

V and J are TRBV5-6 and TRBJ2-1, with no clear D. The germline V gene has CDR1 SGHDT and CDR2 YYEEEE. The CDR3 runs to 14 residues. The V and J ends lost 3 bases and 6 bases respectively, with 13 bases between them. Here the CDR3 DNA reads TGTGCCAGCAGCTCGTACAAAAGGTTCAATGAGCAGTTCTTC. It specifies CASSSYKRFNEQFF.

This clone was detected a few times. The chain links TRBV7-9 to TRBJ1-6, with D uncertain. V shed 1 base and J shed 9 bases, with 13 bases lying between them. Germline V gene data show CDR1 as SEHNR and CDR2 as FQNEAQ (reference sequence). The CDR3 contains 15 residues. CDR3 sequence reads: CASSLGTGVASPLHF. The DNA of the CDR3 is TGTGCCAGCAGCTTAGGGACGGGTGTAGCTTCACCCCTCCACTTT.

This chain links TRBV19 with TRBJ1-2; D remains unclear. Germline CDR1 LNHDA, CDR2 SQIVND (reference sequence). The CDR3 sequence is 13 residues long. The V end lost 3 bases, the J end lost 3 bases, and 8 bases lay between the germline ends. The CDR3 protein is CASSMKQYYGYTF. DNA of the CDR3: TGTGCCAGTAGTATGAAACAGTACTATGGCTACACCTTC.

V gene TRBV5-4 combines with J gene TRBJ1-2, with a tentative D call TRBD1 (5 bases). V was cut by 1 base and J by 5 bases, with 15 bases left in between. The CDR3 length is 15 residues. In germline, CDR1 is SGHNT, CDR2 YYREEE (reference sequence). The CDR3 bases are TGTGCCAGCAGCTTGAGAGGGGCCGACGGGTATGGCTACACCTTC. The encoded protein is CASSLRGADGYGYTF.

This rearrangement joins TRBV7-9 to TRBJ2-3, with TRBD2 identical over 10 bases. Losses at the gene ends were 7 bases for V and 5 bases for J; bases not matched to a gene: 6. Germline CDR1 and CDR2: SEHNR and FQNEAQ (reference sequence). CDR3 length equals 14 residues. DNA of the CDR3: TGTGCCAGCAACGCAGCGGGGGGGCAAGATACGCAGTATTTT. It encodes CASNAAGGQDTQYF.

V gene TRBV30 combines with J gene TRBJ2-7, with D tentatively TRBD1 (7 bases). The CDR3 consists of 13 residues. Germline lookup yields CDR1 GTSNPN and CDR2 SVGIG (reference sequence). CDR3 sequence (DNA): TGTGCGGGAGCAGGGGGGACCTCCTACGAGCAGTACTTC. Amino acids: CAGAGGTSYEQYF.

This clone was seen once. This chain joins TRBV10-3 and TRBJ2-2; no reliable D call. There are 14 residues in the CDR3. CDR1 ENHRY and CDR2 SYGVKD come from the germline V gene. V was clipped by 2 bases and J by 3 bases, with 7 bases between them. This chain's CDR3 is CAISEGQYTGELFF. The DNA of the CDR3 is TGTGCCATCAGTGAGGGGCAGTACACCGGGGAGCTGTTTTTT.

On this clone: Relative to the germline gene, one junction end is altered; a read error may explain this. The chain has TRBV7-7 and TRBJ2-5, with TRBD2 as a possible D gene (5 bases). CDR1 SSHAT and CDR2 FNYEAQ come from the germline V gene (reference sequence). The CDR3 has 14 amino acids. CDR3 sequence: CASSPLGVQETQYF. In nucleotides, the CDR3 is TGTGCTAGCAGCCCGCTGGGAGTTCAAGAGACCCAGTACTTC.

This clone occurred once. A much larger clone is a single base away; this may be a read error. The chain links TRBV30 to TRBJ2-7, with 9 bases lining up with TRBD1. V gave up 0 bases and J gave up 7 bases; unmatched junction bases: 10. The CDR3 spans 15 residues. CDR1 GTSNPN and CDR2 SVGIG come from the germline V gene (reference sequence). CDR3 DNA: TGTGCCTGGAGTGTATGGGGGACAGGGACTGGGGAGCAGTACTTC. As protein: CAWSVWGTGTGEQYF.

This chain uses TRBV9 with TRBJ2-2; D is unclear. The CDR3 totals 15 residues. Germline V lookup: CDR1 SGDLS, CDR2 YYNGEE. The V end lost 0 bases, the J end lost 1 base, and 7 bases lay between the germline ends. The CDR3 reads CASSVAMVNTGELFF. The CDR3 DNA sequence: TGTGCCAGCAGCGTAGCGATGGTGAACACCGGGGAGCTGTTTTTT.

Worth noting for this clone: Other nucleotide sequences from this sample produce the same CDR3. As DNA, the CDR3 is TGTGCCAGCAGCTTAGGGACTAGCCGGGAGACCCAGTACTTC. Protein product: CASSLGTSRETQYF. The V gene is TRBV5-4, the J gene TRBJ2-5; 9 bases match TRBD2. The CDR3 is 14 amino acids. The V and J ends lost 2 bases and 5 bases, in that order; junction bases with no gene match: 4. Germline values: CDR1 SGHNT, CDR2 YYREEE (reference sequence).

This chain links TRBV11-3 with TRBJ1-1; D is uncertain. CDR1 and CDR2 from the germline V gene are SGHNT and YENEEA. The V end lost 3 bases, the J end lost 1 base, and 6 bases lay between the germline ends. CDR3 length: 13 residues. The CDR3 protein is CASSFAPNTEAFF. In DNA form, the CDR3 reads TGTGCCAGCAGCTTTGCCCCGAACACTGAAGCTTTCTTT.

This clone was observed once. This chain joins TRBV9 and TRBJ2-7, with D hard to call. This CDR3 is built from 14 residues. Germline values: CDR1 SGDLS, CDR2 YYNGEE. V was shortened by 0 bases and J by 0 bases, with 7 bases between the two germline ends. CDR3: CASSVGSASYEQYF. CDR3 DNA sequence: TGTGCCAGCAGCGTAGGCAGTGCCTCCTACGAGCAGTACTTC.

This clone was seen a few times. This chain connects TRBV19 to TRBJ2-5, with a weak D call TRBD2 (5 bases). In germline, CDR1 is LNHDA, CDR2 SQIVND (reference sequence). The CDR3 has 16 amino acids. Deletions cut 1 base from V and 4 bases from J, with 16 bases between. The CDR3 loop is CASSIGGRIARETQYF. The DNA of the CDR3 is TGTGCCAGTAGTATAGGTGGTCGGATAGCGAGAGAGACCCAGTACTTC.

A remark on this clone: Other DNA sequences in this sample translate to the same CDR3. This CDR3 is CASSQEPLPNTGELFF. The CDR3 DNA reads as TGCGCCAGCAGCCAAGAACCGCTTCCGAACACCGGGGAGCTGTTTTTT. The chain employs TRBV4-1 and TRBJ2-2; D gene ambiguous. CDR3 size: 16 residues. CDR1 is MGHRA, CDR2 YSYEKL, per germline. V lost 0 bases to trimming and J lost 0 bases, with 8 bases between them.

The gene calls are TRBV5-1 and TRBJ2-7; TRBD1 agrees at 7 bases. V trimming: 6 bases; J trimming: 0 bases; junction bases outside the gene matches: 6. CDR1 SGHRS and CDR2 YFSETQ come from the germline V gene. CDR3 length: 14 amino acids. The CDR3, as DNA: TGCGCCAGCATCCCCGGGACAGACTCCTACGAGCAGTACTTC. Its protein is CASIPGTDSYEQYF.

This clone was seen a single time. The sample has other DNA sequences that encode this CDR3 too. The CDR3 loop reads CASSGTVSNYGYTF. For the CDR3, the DNA is TGTGCCAGCAGTGGGACAGTATCTAACTATGGCTACACCTTC. The V call is TRBV6-1, the J call TRBJ1-2; possibly TRBD1 for D (6 bases). This CDR3 has 14 amino acids. CDR1 and CDR2 from the germline V gene are MNHNS and SASEGT. The V gene lost 4 bases and the J gene lost 0 bases, with 9 bases spanning the gap.

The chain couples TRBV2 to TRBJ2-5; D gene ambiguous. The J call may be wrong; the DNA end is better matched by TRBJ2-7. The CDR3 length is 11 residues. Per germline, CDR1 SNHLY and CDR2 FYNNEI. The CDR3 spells CASMAAYEQYF. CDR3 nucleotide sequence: TGTGCCAGCATGGCGGCCTACGAGCAGTACTTC.

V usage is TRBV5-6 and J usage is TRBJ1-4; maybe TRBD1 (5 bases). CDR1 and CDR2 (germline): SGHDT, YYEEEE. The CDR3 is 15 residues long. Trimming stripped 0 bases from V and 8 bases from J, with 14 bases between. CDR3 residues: CASSLEFPRDEKLFF. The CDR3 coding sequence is TGTGCCAGCAGCTTGGAGTTTCCGCGGGACGAAAAACTGTTTTTT.

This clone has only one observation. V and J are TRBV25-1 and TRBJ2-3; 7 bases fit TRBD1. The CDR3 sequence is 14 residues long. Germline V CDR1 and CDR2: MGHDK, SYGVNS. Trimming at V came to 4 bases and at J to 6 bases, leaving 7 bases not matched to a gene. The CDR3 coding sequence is TGTGCCAGCAGTGGAGAACAGGGGCTGGATACGCAGTATTTT. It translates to CASSGEQGLDTQYF. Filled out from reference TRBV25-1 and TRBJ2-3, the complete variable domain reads EADIYQTPRYLVIGTGKKITLECSQTMGHDKMYWYQQDPGMELHLIHYSYGVNSTEKGDLSSESTVSRIRTEHFPLTLESARPSHTSQYLCASSGEQGLDTQYFGPGTRLTVL.

CDR3 protein: CASSQDRYEQYF. CDR3 sequence (DNA): TGTGCCAGTTCACAGGACCGCTACGAGCAGTACTTC. The rearrangement links TRBV2 to TRBJ2-7, with D perhaps TRBD1 (5 bases). V gave up 9 bases and J gave up 3 bases, with 12 bases separating them. CDR3 length: 12 residues. The germline CDR1 and CDR2 sequences are SNHLY and FYNNEI.

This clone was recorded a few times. The CDR3 spells CASSSRLELPGELFF. Written as DNA, the CDR3 is TGTGCCAGCAGCTCCCGACTAGAATTACCCGGGGAGCTGTTTTTT. The rearrangement uses TRBV9 and TRBJ2-2; possible D gene TRBD2, 6 bases. V shed 4 bases and J shed 6 bases, with 16 bases lying between them. The germline V gene has CDR1 SGDLS and CDR2 YYNGEE. The CDR3 sequence is 15 residues long.

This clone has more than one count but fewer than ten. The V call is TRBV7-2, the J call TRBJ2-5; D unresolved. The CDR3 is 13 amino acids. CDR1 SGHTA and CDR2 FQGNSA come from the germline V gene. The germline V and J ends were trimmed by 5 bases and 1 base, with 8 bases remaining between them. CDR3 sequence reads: CASSARVQETQYF. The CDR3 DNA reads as TGTGCCAGCAGCGCCCGAGTCCAAGAGACCCAGTACTTC.

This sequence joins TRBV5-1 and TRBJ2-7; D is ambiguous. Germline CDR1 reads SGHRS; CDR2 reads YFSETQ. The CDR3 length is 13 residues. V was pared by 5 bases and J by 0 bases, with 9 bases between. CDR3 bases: TGCGCCAGCAGAGTTGCGGCCTCCTACGAGCAGTACTTC. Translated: CASRVAASYEQYF.

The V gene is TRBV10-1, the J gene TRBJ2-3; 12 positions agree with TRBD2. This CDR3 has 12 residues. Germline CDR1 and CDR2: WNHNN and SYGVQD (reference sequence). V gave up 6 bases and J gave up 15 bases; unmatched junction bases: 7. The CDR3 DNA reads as TGCGCCAGCAGCGACGGGACTAGCGGGCGCTATTTT. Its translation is CASSDGTSGRYF.

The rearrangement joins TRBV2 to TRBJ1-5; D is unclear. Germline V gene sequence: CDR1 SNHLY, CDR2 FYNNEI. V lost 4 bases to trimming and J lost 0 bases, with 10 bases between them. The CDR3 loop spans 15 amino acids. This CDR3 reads CASSGGKASNQPQHF. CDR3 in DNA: TGTGCCAGCAGTGGAGGAAAGGCTAGCAATCAGCCCCAGCATTTT. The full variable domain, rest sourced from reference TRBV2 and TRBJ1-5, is EPEVTQTPSHQVTQMGQEVILRCVPISNHLYFYWYRQILGQKVEFLVSFYNNEISEKSEIFDDQFSVERPDGSNFTLKIRSTKLEDSAMYFCASSGGKASNQPQHFGDGTRLSIL.